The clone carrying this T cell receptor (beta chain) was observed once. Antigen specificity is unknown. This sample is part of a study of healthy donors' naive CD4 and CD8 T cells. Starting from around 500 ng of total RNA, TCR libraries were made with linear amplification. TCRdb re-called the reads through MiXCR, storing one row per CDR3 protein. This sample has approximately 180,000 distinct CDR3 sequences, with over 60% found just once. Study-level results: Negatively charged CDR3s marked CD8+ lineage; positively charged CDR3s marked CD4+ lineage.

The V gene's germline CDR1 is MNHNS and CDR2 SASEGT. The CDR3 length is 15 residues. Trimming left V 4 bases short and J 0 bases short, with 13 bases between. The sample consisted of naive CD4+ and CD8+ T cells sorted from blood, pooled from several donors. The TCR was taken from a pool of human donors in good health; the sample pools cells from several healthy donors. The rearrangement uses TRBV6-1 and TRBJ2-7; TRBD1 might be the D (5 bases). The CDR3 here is CASSARDSPSYEQYF. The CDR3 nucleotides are TGTGCCAGCAGTGCCCGTGACAGCCCCTCCTACGAGCAGTACTTC.